This T cell receptor beta chain originates from a study of neoadjuvant nivolumab and ipilimumab in lung cancer. The assay was immunoSEQ multiplex PCR, and TCRdb's table has in-frame clones only and misses some. The sample has about 13,000 clones, approximately 94% seen once. Germline V gene sequence: CDR1 KGHSH, CDR2 LQKENI. The CDR3 is made up of 14 amino acids. V was trimmed by 6 bases and J by 7 bases, leaving 16 bases between them. This sequence originates from an adult with non-small cell lung cancer. The material sequenced was peripheral blood, taken after neoadjuvant nivolumab, alone or with ipilimumab, at or shortly before surgery. The rearrangement uses TRBV18 and TRBJ2-1, with D possibly TRBD1 on 6 matching bases. CDR3 amino acids: CASSPQDTGNEQFF. CDR3 sequence (DNA): TGTGCCAGCTCGCCCCAGGACACAGGGAATGAGCAGTTCTTC.